The TCR beta chain under discussion was sequenced for a study of T cell responses to AZD1222 COVID-19 vaccine (dated by TCRdb to 2020 to 2023). In the study overall: A total of 230 or so trial participants underwent TCR sequencing, of whom roughly 210 received two doses of AZD1222 and some 25 received two doses of the MenACWY control vaccine. Trial participants were enrolled into age subgroups of 18-55, 56-69 and 70-plus years, which contained about 150, 28 and 57 TCR-sequenced participants, respectively.

The CDR3 regions of human TCRbeta chains were analyzed by immunosequencing. Per the source publication's procedure: TCRs in the repertoires were compared against a reference library of SARS-CoV-2-specific TCRs that had been generated with the MIRA antigen-specificity platform. Breadth was defined as the fraction of unique TCRs that were SARS-CoV-2-associated. Depth was defined as the fraction of total T cells that were SARS-CoV-2-associated. Each spike-specific TCR was assigned to its reactive spike region and to a CD4 or CD8 class using the MIRA data. Log10-transformed breadth and depth values were compared by one-way ANOVA with Sidak's multiple comparisons tests. What TCRdb holds here is the immuneACCESS table cut down to in-frame rearrangements. Part of the clones is not present; checked against another copy, under half of the missing clones reflect an unresolved V gene, and the others are unexplained. Clone size and V and J calls were adopted from that table, with D and trimming inferred from the DNA. For this sample the table gives 120,000 to 150,000 clones, of which roughly nine tenths were detected only once. The biggest ten clones account for approximately 1.8% of the sample.

Including cysteine and phenylalanine, the CDR3 has 15 amino acids. Only CDR3 DNA is held: 45 bases, read in frame from base 1. Here V drops 3 bases and J drops 6 bases, and the junction holds 2 bases not matched to any gene. In the germline V gene, CDR1 corresponds to KGHSH and CDR2 to LQKENI. Points the paper makes about the study in general: In the small 56-69-year group, the increase in depth fell short of significance, most likely because of low power. Only five to seven AZD1222 recipients were SARS-CoV-2 seropositive at baseline, limiting conclusions about previously exposed vaccinees. The vaccine-associated CD4 TCRs covered the entire spike protein, and the dominant responses fell in regions 160-218 and 743-854. After two AZD1222 doses, spike-specific TCR breadth and depth were significantly higher than at day 0 and than in MenACWY recipients. Participants were mostly white British and included more females than males, and it was suggested by the authors that clonal diversity may have been underestimated. Because no samples from the day 14 peak response were available, repertoires could be characterized only after the peak T cell response. Reportedly, almost half of the unique spike-specific TCRs recognized epitopes lying outside the regions that are mutated in the B.1.351 and B.1.1.7 variants.

What the time point label conveys for this sample: about 28 days (+/-7) after the second vaccine dose. AZD1222 recipients given second doses at about 4 weeks or at about 12 weeks were pooled, since spike-specific TCR depth and breadth were not found to differ between the two schedules. Vaccinee samples came from UK trials COV001 and COV002, including a single-blind randomized controlled phase 2/3 trial of AZD1222 (ChAdOx1 nCoV-19) in healthy adults. For TCRbeta chain sequencing, PBMC samples from trial participants were taken at day 0 and at day 28 after the second dose. This clone showed up just a few times. Its antigen target is currently unknown. No much larger clone exists at a distance of one base, and base qualities are not known.

The chain is encoded by TRBV18 joined to TRBJ2-3, and 14 junctional nucleotides match TRBD2. The sample in question was peripheral blood, obtained 28 days after the second AZD1222 dose. This TCR was recovered from an adult who received the AZD1222 COVID-19 vaccine. The CDR3 region: CASSPGLAGEDTQYF. DNA sequence: TGTGCCAGCTCACCGGGACTAGCGGGAGAGGATACGCAGTATTTT.